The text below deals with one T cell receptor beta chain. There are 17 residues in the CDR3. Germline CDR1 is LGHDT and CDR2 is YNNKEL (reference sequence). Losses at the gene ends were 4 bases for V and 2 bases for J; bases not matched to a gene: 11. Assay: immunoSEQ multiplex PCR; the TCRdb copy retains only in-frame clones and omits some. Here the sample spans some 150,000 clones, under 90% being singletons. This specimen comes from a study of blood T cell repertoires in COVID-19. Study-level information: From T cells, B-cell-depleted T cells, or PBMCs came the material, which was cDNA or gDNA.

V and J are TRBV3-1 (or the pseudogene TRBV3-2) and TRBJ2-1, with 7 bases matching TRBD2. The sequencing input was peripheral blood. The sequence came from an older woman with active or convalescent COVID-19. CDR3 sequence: CASSPQGSAGPYNEQFF. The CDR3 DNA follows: TGTGCCAGCAGCCCCCAAGGGTCAGCGGGGCCCTACAATGAGCAGTTCTTC.